What follows are 27 T cell receptor beta chains derived from one specimen sequenced in a study of patients and donors after allogeneic stem cell transplantation. TCRdb reanalysed the RT-PCR reads using MiXCR and keeps one entry per CDR3 protein. The sample holds 920,000 or so distinct CDR3 sequences, 15% to 20% seen once. What was sequenced was blood, either unsorted or a sorted T cell fraction (not recorded which). The receptors were gathered from a human donor who was either an allogeneic HSCT recipient or a stem cell or donor lymphocyte infusion donor (not recorded which). It is not recorded whose cells these are; they may come from a transplant donor.

The rearrangement uses TRBV24-1 and TRBJ2-3, with D possibly TRBD2 on 5 matching bases. The length of the CDR3 is 15 residues. V lost 2 bases, J lost 0 bases, and 8 bases lay in between. The germline gives CDR1 KGHDR, CDR2 SFDVKD. CDR3 DNA: TGTGCCACCAGTGATTCCTGGACTAGCACAGATACGCAGTATTTT. Its protein product is CATSDSWTSTDTQYF.

This clonotype was picked up a small number of times. The V gene is TRBV21-1, the J gene TRBJ2-7; TRBD1 was called by the table and not checked on the DNA. TRBV21-1 is recorded as a pseudogene. This CDR3 is 14 amino acids long. CDR3 residues: CASSYQHQGAEQYF. The CDR3 DNA is TGTGCCAGCAGCTACCAGCACCAGGGGGCCGAGCAGTACTTC.

This clonotype has more than one count but fewer than ten. The rearrangement links TRBV7-2 to TRBJ2-5; 9 bases fit TRBD2. The germline V gene encodes CDR1 SGHTA and CDR2 FQGNSA. This CDR3 has 15 amino acids. V shed 6 bases and J 2 bases; nucleotides not matched to a gene: 7. This CDR3 reads CASSPPSGEQETQYF. CDR3 DNA sequence: TGTGCCAGCAGTCCACCTAGCGGGGAGCAAGAGACCCAGTACTTC.

This clonotype was observed a handful of times. This chain uses TRBV29-1 with TRBJ2-3; 7 bases match TRBD1. The CDR3 sequence is 12 residues long. Germline CDR1 is SQVTM and CDR2 is ANQGSEA. The CDR3 DNA follows: TGCGCTGGCTCGGACAGGACAGATACGCAGTATTTT. Protein: CAGSDRTDTQYF.

Ten or more counts support this clonotype. The V gene is TRBV6-2 or TRBV6-3, the J gene TRBJ2-1; D is undetermined. Per the germline V gene, CDR1 is MNHEY and CDR2 is SVGEGT. This CDR3 has 13 amino acids. With 0 bases removed from V and 4 bases from J, the gap between germline ends came to 4 bases. CDR3 coding DNA: TGTGCCAGCAGTTACTCGGGTTACAATGAGCAGTTCTTC. Encoded protein: CASSYSGYNEQFF.

This clonotype showed up many times. The rearrangement joins TRBV5-1 to TRBJ2-7, with TRBD1 identical over 7 bases. The ends lost 0 bases at V and 3 bases at J; junction bases unmatched: 6. Germline loops: CDR1 SGHRS, CDR2 YFSETQ. The CDR3 totals 15 residues. CDR3 protein: CASSLGDRPNYEQYF. The DNA for the CDR3 is TGCGCCAGCAGCTTGGGGGACAGACCAAACTACGAGCAGTACTTC.

The CDR3 protein is CASSPQNTDTQYF. In DNA, the CDR3 is TGTGCCAGCAGCCCACAGAACACAGATACGCAGTATTTT. The V and J genes are TRBV7-2 and TRBJ2-3; D call uncertain. Germline-derived CDR1 and CDR2 are SGHTA and FQGNSA. The CDR3 has 13 amino acids. The V end was cut by 5 bases, the J end by 2 bases, with 8 bases between.

This chain links TRBV7-2 with TRBJ1-6; D perhaps matches TRBD1 (5 bases). The CDR3 contains 15 residues. Germline-derived CDR1 and CDR2 are SGHTA and FQGNSA. The V end lost 4 bases, the J end lost 6 bases, and 13 bases lay between the germline ends. CDR3 sequence reads: CASSSQTVRNSPLHF. The CDR3 DNA reads TGTGCCAGCAGCTCACAGACAGTCCGTAATTCACCCCTCCACTTT.

This clonotype was seen at least ten times. The V and J genes are TRBV10-3 and TRBJ2-1, with D possibly matching TRBD2 (5 bases). The CDR3 has 13 residues. Germline assignment: CDR1 ENHRY and CDR2 SYGVKD. The V gene lost 11 bases and the J gene lost 2 bases, with 13 bases spanning the gap. The CDR3 DNA reads TGTGCCTCGACCCGAGGGACCTACAATGAGCAGTTCTTC. Its translation: CASTRGTYNEQFF.

This clonotype came up a few times. The chain combines TRBV6-1 with TRBJ1-2; TRBD1 is a possible D gene (6 bases). V was clipped by 6 bases and J by 2 bases, with 25 bases between them. The CDR3 length is 18 residues. Germline lookup yields CDR1 MNHNS and CDR2 SASEGT. CDR3 bases: TGTGCCAGCAGCCTCCGAGGGGGACCCCAGTCCCTAAACTATGGCTACACCTTC. Translated: CASSLRGGPQSLNYGYTF.

There are a few counts of this clonotype. CDR3 sequence (DNA): TGTGCCAGCAGCCCCGGAGTCGGTACAGATACGCAGTATTTT. Its protein is CASSPGVGTDTQYF. This sequence joins TRBV2 and TRBJ2-3, with unresolved D. Germline assignment: CDR1 SNHLY and CDR2 FYNNEI. This CDR3 has 14 amino acids. The V and J ends lost 6 bases and 3 bases respectively, with 13 bases between them.

The sample holds a few counts of this clonotype. The chain is built from TRBV5-1 and TRBJ2-1; possible D gene TRBD1, 6 bases. This CDR3 comprises 15 residues. Trimming removed 0 bases from V and 5 bases from J, with 12 bases in between. Germline-derived CDR1 and CDR2 are SGHRS and YFSETQ. The DNA of the CDR3 is TGCGCCAGCAGCTTGGTACAGGGTGGTCACAATGAGCAGTTCTTC. Amino acids: CASSLVQGGHNEQFF.

The rearrangement joins TRBV29-1 to TRBJ2-3, with D perhaps matching TRBD1 (6 bases). The CDR3 extends over 12 amino acids. V dropped 7 bases and J dropped 5 bases, with 13 bases sitting between them. Germline assignment: CDR1 SQVTM and CDR2 ANQGSEA. CDR3 sequence reads: CSGTPQGDTQYF. In nucleotides, the CDR3 is TGCAGCGGGACGCCACAGGGAGATACGCAGTATTTT.

CDR3 protein: CASSYTQGVYEQYF. The CDR3 region has the DNA TGTGCCAGCAGTTACACACAGGGGGTATACGAGCAGTACTTC. The chain is built from TRBV6-5 and TRBJ2-7; 8 bases align to TRBD1. Germline V gives CDR1 MNHEY, CDR2 SVGAGI. The CDR3 contains 14 residues. Trimming took 2 bases from V and 4 from J; bases not matched to a gene: 4.

This clonotype was detected ten times or more. This chain links TRBV21-1 with TRBJ2-6; TRBD1, the table's D call, was not compared with the DNA. TRBV21-1 is an annotated pseudogene. This CDR3 contains 21 residues. DNA for the CDR3: TGTGCCAGCAGCAAATTGGGAGGAGGGGGACGTTTTAATCCTGGGGCCAACGTCCTGACTTTC. Translating it yields CASSKLGGGGRFNPGANVLTF.

The chain links TRBV10-3 to TRBJ1-4; a weak D match, TRBD1 (6 bases). V dropped 0 bases and J dropped 3 bases, with 17 bases sitting between them. CDR1 is ENHRY, CDR2 SYGVKD, per germline. This CDR3 comprises 18 residues. The CDR3 here is CAISESITGKAANEKLFF. CDR3 nucleotide sequence: TGTGCCATCAGTGAGTCGATCACAGGGAAGGCAGCTAATGAAAAACTGTTTTTT.

This clonotype was detected only a few times. The chain recombines TRBV4-1 with TRBJ2-5; no reliable D call. The CDR3 spans 14 residues. The germline V gene has CDR1 MGHRA and CDR2 YSYEKL. V lost 0 bases to trimming and J lost 5 bases, with 10 bases between them. DNA for the CDR3: TGCGCCAGCAGCCAAGATCGGTCAATGGAGACCCAGTACTTC. Its protein product is CASSQDRSMETQYF.

The genes are TRBV20-1 and TRBJ2-5, with D perhaps matching TRBD2 (5 bases). Germline-derived CDR1 and CDR2 are DFQATT and SNEGSKA (reference sequence). With 6 bases removed from V and 5 bases from J, the gap between germline ends came to 10 bases. This CDR3 is built from 11 residues. CDR3 nucleotides: TGCAGTGCCCCCTCGGGGGAGACCCAGTACTTC. This gives the protein CSAPSGETQYF.

This clonotype turned up a few times. The chain couples TRBV6-1 to TRBJ1-5, with D perhaps TRBD1 (5 bases). V lost 11 bases and J lost 0, with 11 bases in between. The CDR3 runs to 13 residues. Germline V lookup: CDR1 MNHNS, CDR2 SASEGT. CDR3: CAVGRSSNQPQHF. The CDR3 DNA sequence: TGTGCCGTGGGACGGTCTAGCAATCAGCCCCAGCATTTT.

The table lists this clonotype with a few counts. The chain links TRBV28 to TRBJ2-1; TRBD2 aligns across 13 bases. The germline gives CDR1 MDHEN, CDR2 SYDVKM. Trimming cost V 4 bases and J 7 bases; bases outside gene matches: 7. This CDR3 comprises 16 residues. CDR3 loop: CASSSQLAGGGNEQFF. CDR3 coding DNA: TGTGCCAGCAGTTCCCAACTAGCGGGAGGGGGAAATGAGCAGTTCTTC.

Only a few counts were recorded for this clonotype. The chain has TRBV12-3 or TRBV12-4 and TRBJ1-1; tentative D call: TRBD1 (6 bases). The CDR3 extends over 15 amino acids. V lost 4 bases and J lost 2, with 14 bases in between. CDR3 sequence reads: CASSSLEDRNTEAFF. For the CDR3, the DNA is TGTGCCAGCAGTTCCCTTGAGGACAGAAACACTGAAGCTTTCTTT.

The V gene is TRBV6-1, the J gene TRBJ1-4; D ambiguous. CDR1 and CDR2 (germline): MNHNS, SASEGT. The CDR3 covers 13 residues. V dropped 6 bases and J dropped 4 bases, with 9 bases sitting between them. Here the CDR3 reads CASSTRINEKLFF. The DNA for the CDR3 is TGTGCCAGCAGCACACGGATTAATGAAAAACTGTTTTTT.

V gene TRBV4-1 combines with J gene TRBJ1-1, with a possible D match to TRBD1 (5 bases). The CDR3 consists of 14 residues. Looked up from germline, CDR1 is MGHRA and CDR2 is YSYEKL. V was trimmed by 0 bases and J by 10 bases, leaving 15 bases between them. The CDR3 DNA reads as TGCGCCAGCAGCCAAGATGGGGGGGTGGCAGGAGCTTTCTTT. Residues: CASSQDGGVAGAFF.

This sequence joins TRBV12-3 or TRBV12-4 and TRBJ1-1; a possible D gene is TRBD1 (6 bases). This CDR3 is built from 15 residues. The V and J ends lost 9 bases and 1 base respectively, with 18 bases between them. DNA of the CDR3: TGTGCCAGTTCGCGCACAGGGTTTGCGAACACTGAAGCTTTCTTT. This codes for CASSRTGFANTEAFF.

This clonotype has more than one count but fewer than ten. The V gene is TRBV7-2, the J gene TRBJ1-2; D gene unclear. There are 14 residues in the CDR3. Germline V CDR1 and CDR2: SGHTA, FQGNSA. Trimming removed 4 bases at V and 4 bases at J, with 13 bases between. Here the CDR3 reads CASSSRALFYGYTF. DNA of the CDR3: TGTGCCAGCAGCTCCCGCGCCTTATTCTATGGCTACACCTTC.

A note on this clonotype: This could be a read error, since a much larger clone is one nucleotide away. The chain links TRBV12-3 or TRBV12-4 to TRBJ2-2, with D unresolved. CDR3 size: 13 residues. V was cut by 2 bases and J by 5 bases, with 6 bases left in between. The chain's CDR3 is CASSLWKTGELFF. The CDR3 DNA follows: TGTGCCAGCAGTTTATGGAAAACCGGGGAGCTGTTTTTT.

This clonotype was detected a few times. J is TRBJ2-7 and V is TRBV4-1; D tentatively fits TRBD1 or TRBD2 (5 bases each). Trimming took off 3 bases at V and 3 bases at J, with 15 bases between the two ends. The CDR3 is made up of 15 amino acids. Germline lookup yields CDR1 MGHRA and CDR2 YSYEKL. The CDR3: CASSHALIGGYEQYF. CDR3 nucleotide sequence: TGCGCCAGCAGCCACGCGCTTATTGGGGGCTACGAGCAGTACTTC.